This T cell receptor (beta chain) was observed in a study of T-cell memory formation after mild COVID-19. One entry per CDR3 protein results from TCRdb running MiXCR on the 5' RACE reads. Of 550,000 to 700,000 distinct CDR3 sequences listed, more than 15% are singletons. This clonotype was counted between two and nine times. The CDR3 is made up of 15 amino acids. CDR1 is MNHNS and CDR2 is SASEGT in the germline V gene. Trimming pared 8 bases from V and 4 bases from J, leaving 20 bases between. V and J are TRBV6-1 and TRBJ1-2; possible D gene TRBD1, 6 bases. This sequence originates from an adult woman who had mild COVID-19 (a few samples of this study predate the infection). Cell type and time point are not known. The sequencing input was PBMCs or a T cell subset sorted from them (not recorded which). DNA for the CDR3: TGTGCCAGCTTAGGGGGGCAGCTGACCCTCTATGGCTACACCTTC. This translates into CASLGGQLTLYGYTF.